The 27 T cell receptor beta chains below were found in one sample sequenced in a study of graft-versus-host responses after intestinal transplantation. These receptors lack a known antigen. The table came from immunoSEQ multiplex PCR; TCRdb's copy has only in-frame clones and leaves some out. The profile shows around 100,000 clones, roughly 87% of them singletons. Sequencing used unstimulated CD4+ T cells sorted from spleen or lymph node cells, obtained before transplant. The receptors originated from a human donor who was the organ donor for an intestinal transplant.

The J gene is TRBJ1-6, the V gene TRBV4-1; possibly TRBD1 for D (5 bases). This CDR3 spans 18 amino acids. In germline, CDR1 is MGHRA, CDR2 YSYEKL. Trimming took off 4 bases at V and 9 bases at J, with 25 bases between the two ends. DNA of the CDR3: TGCGCCAGCAGCCGCCCCGAGTCAGGGATGAACCTCCGTTCACCCCTCCACTTT. Translation: CASSRPESGMNLRSPLHF.

The chain has TRBV5-5 and TRBJ1-5; a possible D gene is TRBD1 (5 bases). This CDR3 spans 16 amino acids. Germline V gene lookup returns CDR1 SGHKS and CDR2 YYEKEE (reference sequence). Between the trimmed V and J ends, which lost 0 bases and 2 bases, there was a span of 12 bases. In DNA, the CDR3 is TGTGCCAGCAGCTTGGTGGCAGGGCCCGGCAATCAGCCCCAGCATTTT. Encoded protein: CASSLVAGPGNQPQHF.

The chain combines TRBV28 with TRBJ1-5, with 8 bases aligning to TRBD1. The V segment lost 3 bases and the J segment 1 base; nucleotides outside the gene matches: 8. CDR3 length: 17 amino acids. From germline, CDR1 is MDHEN and CDR2 SYDVKM. The CDR3 DNA is TGTGCCAGCAGTTTTGGGCAGGGGGCTACGAGCAATCAGCCCCAGCATTTT. Protein sequence: CASSFGQGATSNQPQHF.

V and J are TRBV5-1 and TRBJ1-1; no clear D. The length of the CDR3 is 12 residues. CDR1 and CDR2 (germline): SGHRS, YFSETQ. V was clipped by 4 bases and J by 6 bases, with 10 bases between them. In DNA form, the CDR3 reads TGCGCCAGCAGCCGCCACGGGTCTGAAGCTTTCTTT. This translates into CASSRHGSEAFF. The variable domain in full, with the rest retrieved from reference TRBV5-1 and TRBJ1-1, is KAGVTQTPRYLIKTRGQQVTLSCSPISGHRSVSWYQQTPGQGLQFLFEYFSETQRNKGNFPGRFSGRQFSNSRSEMNVSTLELGDSALYLCASSRHGSEAFFGQGTRLTVV.

The V and J genes are TRBV5-1 and TRBJ2-5; D gene unclear. Trimming removed 0 bases at V and 5 bases at J, with 5 bases between. Germline V gives CDR1 SGHRS, CDR2 YFSETQ. The CDR3 sequence is 12 residues long. The CDR3 sequence is CASSLGRETQYF. CDR3 DNA sequence: TGCGCCAGCAGCTTGGGACGTGAGACCCAGTACTTC.

This chain uses TRBV27 with TRBJ1-1; 7 positions match TRBD1. This CDR3 comprises 14 residues. The V gene's germline CDR1 is MNHEY and CDR2 SMNVEV (reference sequence). Germline trimming cut 3 bases from V and 4 bases from J; bases unmatched to any gene: 5. CDR3 sequence: CASSLQGGITEAFF. The CDR3 DNA sequence: TGTGCCAGCAGTTTGCAGGGGGGAATCACTGAAGCTTTCTTT.

The rearrangement uses TRBV7-6 and TRBJ2-5, with D perhaps being TRBD1 or TRBD2 (5 bases each). Trimming removed 6 bases from V and 0 bases from J, with 20 bases in between. CDR1 and CDR2 from the germline V gene are SGHVS and FNYEAQ. The length of the CDR3 is 17 residues. CDR3: CASSSTRFGANQETQYF. As DNA, the CDR3 is TGTGCCAGCAGTTCTACTAGATTTGGGGCAAACCAAGAGACCCAGTACTTC.

The chain uses TRBV28 and TRBJ1-6; maybe TRBD1 (6 bases). V was clipped by 6 bases and J by 6 bases, with 12 bases between them. Germline V gene sequence: CDR1 MDHEN, CDR2 SYDVKM. This CDR3 spans 14 amino acids. The CDR3 region has the DNA TGTGCCAGCAGACCCGGGACAATTAATTCACCCCTCCACTTT. Translated: CASRPGTINSPLHF.

The V gene is TRBV18, the J gene TRBJ1-1, with D possibly being TRBD1 (5 bases). Germline loops: CDR1 KGHSH, CDR2 LQKENI. There are 15 residues in the CDR3. V was cut by 1 base and J by 4 bases, with 13 bases left in between. CDR3 nucleotides: TGTGCCAGCTCACCACAGGGATCTGGGGGCACTGAAGCTTTCTTT. Amino acids: CASSPQGSGGTEAFF.

The chain is built from TRBV6-1 and TRBJ1-1, with D perhaps matching TRBD1 (5 bases). Germline assignment: CDR1 MNHNS and CDR2 SASEGT. This CDR3 comprises 13 residues. The V end lost 0 bases, the J end lost 3 bases, and 5 bases lay between the germline ends. CDR3 in amino acids: CASSEAGHTEAFF. The CDR3 DNA follows: TGTGCCAGCAGTGAAGCGGGGCACACTGAAGCTTTCTTT.

J is TRBJ2-1 and V is TRBV7-9, with 7 nucleotides matching TRBD2. This CDR3 is 15 amino acids long. The J segment lost 4 bases and the V segment lost 5 bases, leaving 8 bases of the junction unmatched. Germline CDR1 reads SEHNR; CDR2 reads FQNEAQ (reference sequence). Written as DNA, the CDR3 is TGTGCCAGCAGCGTAGGGACTACCCGATACAATGAGCAGTTCTTC. Translating it yields CASSVGTTRYNEQFF.

The chain employs TRBV5-1 and TRBJ2-5; 9 positions agree with TRBD1. CDR1 is SGHRS and CDR2 is YFSETQ in the germline V gene. The V gene end was trimmed by 2 bases and the J gene end by 2 bases; junction bases not matched to a gene: 16. The CDR3 covers 19 residues. CDR3 sequence (DNA): TGCGCCAGCAGCTTCGCATTGGGGACAGGGACTCCTACTCAAGAGACCCAGTACTTC. Residues: CASSFALGTGTPTQETQYF.

This chain uses TRBV11-2 with TRBJ2-1, with TRBD2 identical over 11 bases. J was trimmed by 9 bases and V by 4 bases; bases with no gene match: 8. The germline V gene encodes CDR1 SGHAT and CDR2 FQNNGV. The CDR3 loop spans 15 amino acids. CDR3: CASSSIAGGLGEQFF. The CDR3 bases are TGTGCCAGCAGCTCTATAGCGGGGGGGCTTGGTGAGCAGTTCTTC. The variable domain in full, completed from reference TRBV11-2 and TRBJ2-1, reads EAGVAQSPRYKIIEKRQSVAFWCNPISGHATLYWYQQILGQGPKLLIQFQNNGVVDDSQLPKDRFSAERLKGVDSTLKIQPAKLEDSAVYLCASSSIAGGLGEQFFGPGTRLTVL.

This clone was counted only a few times. The chain is built from TRBV7-9 and TRBJ2-4; 7 bases match TRBD2. Germline V gene data show CDR1 as SEHNR and CDR2 as FQNEAQ (reference sequence). This CDR3 contains 17 residues. Losses at the gene ends were 2 bases for V and 0 bases for J; bases not matched to a gene: 7. This CDR3 is CASSLNQGGLAKNIQYF. The CDR3 DNA reads as TGTGCCAGCAGCTTAAACCAGGGAGGGTTAGCCAAAAACATTCAGTACTTC.

The rearrangement links TRBV7-2 to TRBJ2-7; 7 bases match TRBD2. This CDR3 has 15 amino acids. The V segment lost 1 base and the J segment 4 bases; nucleotides outside the gene matches: 7. Germline CDR1 reads SGHTA; CDR2 reads FQGNSA. The CDR3 loop reads CASSLVGGGGYEQYF. Here the CDR3 DNA reads TGTGCCAGCAGCTTAGTAGGCGGGGGAGGTTACGAGCAGTACTTC.

The chain combines TRBV5-8 with TRBJ2-1; D may be TRBD2 (6 bases). The CDR3 has 11 amino acids. Germline V gene sequence: CDR1 SGHTS, CDR2 YDEGEE. V gave up 4 bases and J gave up 7 bases, with 6 bases separating them. CDR3 nucleotide sequence: TGTGCCAGCAGCCTAGCGAATGAGCAGTTCTTC. It codes for CASSLANEQFF. The full variable domain, completed using reference TRBV5-8 and TRBJ2-1, is EAGVTQSPTHLIKTRGQQATLRCSPISGHTSVYWYQQALGLGLQFLLWYDEGEERNRGNFPPRFSGRQFPNYSSELNVNALELEDSALYLCASSLANEQFFGPGTRLTVL.

The rearrangement uses TRBV19 and TRBJ2-3, with D maybe TRBD1 (5 bases). CDR1 and CDR2 from the germline V gene are LNHDA and SQIVND (reference sequence). The CDR3 has 18 residues. V was cut by 3 bases and J by 4 bases, with 23 bases left in between. As DNA, the CDR3 is TGTGCCAGTAGTATGAGGCAGGGCGGAGTGTCACTTGCAGATACGCAGTATTTT. Its protein is CASSMRQGGVSLADTQYF.

This clone is a singleton in its sample. V is TRBV5-1 and J is TRBJ2-1; 7 positions match TRBD2. Losses at the gene ends were 0 bases for V and 5 bases for J; bases not matched to a gene: 2. CDR3 length: 14 amino acids. The V gene's germline CDR1 is SGHRS and CDR2 YFSETQ. In nucleotides, the CDR3 is TGCGCCAGCAGCTTGGGACTAGCCAACAATGAGCAGTTCTTC. Residues: CASSLGLANNEQFF.

V and J are TRBV28 and TRBJ2-1; 7 positions match TRBD2. The germline V gene encodes CDR1 MDHEN and CDR2 SYDVKM. The length of the CDR3 is 14 residues. Trimming took 6 bases from V and 4 from J; bases not matched to a gene: 6. The CDR3 DNA reads TGTGCCAGCAGGGAGCGGGACCCTTACAATGAGCAGTTCTTC. It specifies CASRERDPYNEQFF.

This clone was recorded only once. The chain combines TRBV6-1 with TRBJ2-7; the D gene is possibly TRBD1 (5 bases). The germline V gene encodes CDR1 MNHNS and CDR2 SASEGT. V lost 6 bases and J 0 bases, leaving 15 bases between the germline ends. This CDR3 comprises 15 residues. The DNA for the CDR3 is TGTGCCAGCAGCCCTCGACGGACAAGCTCCTACGAGCAGTACTTC. It specifies CASSPRRTSSYEQYF.

The chain is built from TRBV6-5 and TRBJ2-7; D assignment may be TRBD1 or TRBD2 (5 bases each). V lost 5 bases and J 3 bases, leaving 14 bases between the germline ends. This CDR3 has 14 residues. Germline-derived CDR1 and CDR2 are MNHEY and SVGAGI. The CDR3 DNA sequence: TGTGCCAGCAGTCATCGGGACGGGATCTACGAGCAGTACTTC. Translation: CASSHRDGIYEQYF.

This chain links TRBV9 with TRBJ1-4, with D perhaps TRBD1 (6 bases). Germline V gives CDR1 SGDLS, CDR2 YYNGEE. The V and J ends lost 3 bases and 6 bases respectively, with 18 bases between them. This CDR3 contains 16 residues. The CDR3 sequence is CASSEGGVGGDEKLFF. As DNA, the CDR3 is TGTGCCAGCAGCGAGGGAGGGGTAGGGGGTGATGAAAAACTGTTTTTT.

The CDR3: CASSRSRGGGGTEAFF. CDR3 DNA: TGTGCCAGCAGCCGCTCCCGGGGGGGAGGAGGTACTGAAGCTTTCTTT. This chain connects TRBV9 to TRBJ1-1; D may be TRBD1 (5 bases). The length of the CDR3 is 16 residues. The V end was cut by 4 bases, the J end by 5 bases, with 21 bases between. Germline CDR1 and CDR2: SGDLS and YYNGEE.

About this clone: A read error may produce the germline difference seen at one junction end. DNA for the CDR3: TGCGCAAGCAGTGTAGGCACCTCAACTAATGAAAAACTGTTTTTT. Its translation is CASSVGTSTNEKLFF. This chain uses TRBV5-1 with TRBJ1-4; D unresolved. The length of the CDR3 is 15 residues. Germline CDR1 SGHRS, CDR2 YFSETQ.

The chain uses TRBV11-2 and TRBJ2-3, with D perhaps given as TRBD1 or TRBD2 (5 bases each). Per the germline V gene, CDR1 is SGHAT and CDR2 is FQNNGV. The CDR3 consists of 15 residues. Trimming pared 3 bases from V and 6 bases from J, leaving 16 bases between. CDR3 region: CASSFEPGPGDTQYF. CDR3 bases: TGTGCCAGCAGCTTCGAGCCGGGGCCCGGCGATACGCAGTATTTT.

This sequence joins TRBV7-2 and TRBJ2-7; 10 bases line up with TRBD2. The CDR3 loop spans 16 amino acids. With V trimmed by 5 bases and J by 6 bases, 13 bases remained unmatched. Germline-derived CDR1 and CDR2 are SGHTA and FQGNSA. CDR3 in amino acids: CASSLLPSGGGGEQYF. The CDR3 DNA reads as TGTGCCAGCAGCCTCCTCCCCAGCGGGGGGGGAGGCGAGCAGTACTTC.

This clone has only one observation. The chain is built from TRBV20-1 and TRBJ1-1; D is unclear. Germline V gene sequence: CDR1 DFQATT, CDR2 SNEGSKA (reference sequence). V lost 6 bases and J lost 11, with 13 bases in between. CDR3 size: 10 residues. The DNA for the CDR3 is TGCAGTGCCACGAGTCTCGGGGCTTTCTTT. Translating it yields CSATSLGAFF.